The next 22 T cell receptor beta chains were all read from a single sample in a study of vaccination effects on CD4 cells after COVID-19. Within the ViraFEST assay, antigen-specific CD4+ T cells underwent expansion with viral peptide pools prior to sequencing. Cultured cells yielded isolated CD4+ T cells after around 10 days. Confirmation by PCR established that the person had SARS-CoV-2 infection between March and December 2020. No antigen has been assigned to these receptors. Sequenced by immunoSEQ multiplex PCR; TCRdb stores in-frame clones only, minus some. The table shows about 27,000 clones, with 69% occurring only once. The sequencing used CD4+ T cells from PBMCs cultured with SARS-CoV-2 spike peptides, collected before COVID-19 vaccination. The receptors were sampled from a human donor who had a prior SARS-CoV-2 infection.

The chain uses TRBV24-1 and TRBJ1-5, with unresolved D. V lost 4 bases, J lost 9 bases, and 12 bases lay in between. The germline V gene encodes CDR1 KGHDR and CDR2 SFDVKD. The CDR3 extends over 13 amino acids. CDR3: CATSDYDQAPQHF. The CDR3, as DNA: TGTGCCACCAGTGACTACGACCAAGCGCCCCAGCATTTT.

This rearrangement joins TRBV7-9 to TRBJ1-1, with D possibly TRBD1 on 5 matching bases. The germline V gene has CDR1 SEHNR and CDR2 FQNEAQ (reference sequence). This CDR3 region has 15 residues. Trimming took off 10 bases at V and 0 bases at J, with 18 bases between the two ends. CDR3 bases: TGTGCCACCCTATTATGGCAGGACATGAACACTGAAGCTTTCTTT. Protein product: CATLLWQDMNTEAFF.

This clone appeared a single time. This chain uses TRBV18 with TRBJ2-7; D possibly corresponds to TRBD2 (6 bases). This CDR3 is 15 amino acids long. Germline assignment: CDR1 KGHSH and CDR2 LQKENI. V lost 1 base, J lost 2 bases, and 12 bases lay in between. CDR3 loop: CASSPQRRETYEQYF. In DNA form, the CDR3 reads TGTGCCAGCTCACCACAGAGACGGGAGACCTACGAGCAGTACTTC. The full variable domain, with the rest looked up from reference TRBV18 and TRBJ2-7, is NAGVMQNPRHLVRRRGQEARLRCSPMKGHSHVYWYRQLPEEGLKFMVYLQKENIIDESGMPKERFSAEFPKEGPSILRIQQVVRGDSAAYFCASSPQRRETYEQYFGPGTRLTVT.

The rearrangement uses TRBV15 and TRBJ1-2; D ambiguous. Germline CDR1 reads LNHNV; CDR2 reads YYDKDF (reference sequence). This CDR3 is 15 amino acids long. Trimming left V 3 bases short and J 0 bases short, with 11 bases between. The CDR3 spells CATSRELGANYGYTF. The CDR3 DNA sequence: TGTGCCACCAGCAGGGAACTCGGGGCTAACTATGGCTACACCTTC.

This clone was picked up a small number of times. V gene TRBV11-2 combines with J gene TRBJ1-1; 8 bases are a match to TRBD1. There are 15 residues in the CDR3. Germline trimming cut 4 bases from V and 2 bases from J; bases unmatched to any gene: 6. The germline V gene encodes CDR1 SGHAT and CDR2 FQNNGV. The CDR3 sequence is CASSSRTGHNTEAFF. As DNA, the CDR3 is TGTGCCAGCAGCTCTAGGACAGGGCATAACACTGAAGCTTTCTTT. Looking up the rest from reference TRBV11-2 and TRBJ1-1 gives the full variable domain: EAGVAQSPRYKIIEKRQSVAFWCNPISGHATLYWYQQILGQGPKLLIQFQNNGVVDDSQLPKDRFSAERLKGVDSTLKIQPAKLEDSAVYLCASSSRTGHNTEAFFGQGTRLTVV.

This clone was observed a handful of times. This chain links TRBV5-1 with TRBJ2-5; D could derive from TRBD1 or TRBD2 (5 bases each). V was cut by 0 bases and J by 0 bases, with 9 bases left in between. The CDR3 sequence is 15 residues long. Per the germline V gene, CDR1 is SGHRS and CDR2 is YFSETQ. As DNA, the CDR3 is TGCGCCAGCAGCTTGGTCGGGACCGACCAAGAGACCCAGTACTTC. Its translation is CASSLVGTDQETQYF.

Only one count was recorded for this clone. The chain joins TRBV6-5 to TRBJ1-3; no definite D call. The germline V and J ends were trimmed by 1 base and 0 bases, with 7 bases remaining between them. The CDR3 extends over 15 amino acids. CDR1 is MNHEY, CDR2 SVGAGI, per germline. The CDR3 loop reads CASSYFGSSGNTIYF. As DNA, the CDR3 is TGTGCCAGCAGTTACTTCGGGAGCTCTGGAAACACCATATATTTT.

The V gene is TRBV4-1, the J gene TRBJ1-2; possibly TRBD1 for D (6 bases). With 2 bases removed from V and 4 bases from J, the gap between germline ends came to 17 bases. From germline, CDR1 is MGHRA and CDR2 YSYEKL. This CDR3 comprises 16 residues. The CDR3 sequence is CASSQQWTVGIYGYTF. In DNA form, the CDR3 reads TGCGCCAGCAGCCAACAGTGGACAGTTGGTATCTATGGCTACACCTTC.

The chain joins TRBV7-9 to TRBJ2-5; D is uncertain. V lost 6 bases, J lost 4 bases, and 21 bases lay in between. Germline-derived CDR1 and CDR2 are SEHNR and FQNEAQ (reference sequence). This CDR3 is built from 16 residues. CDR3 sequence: CASSRTGPLGIETQYF. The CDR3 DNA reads TGTGCCAGCAGTCGCACCGGGCCCCTAGGTATAGAGACCCAGTACTTC. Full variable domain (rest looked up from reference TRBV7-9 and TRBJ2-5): DTGVSQNPRHKITKRGQNVTFRCDPISEHNRLYWYRQTLGQGPEFLTYFQNEAQLEKSRLLSDRFSAERPKGSFSTLEIQRTEQGDSAMYLCASSRTGPLGIETQYFGPGTRLLVL.

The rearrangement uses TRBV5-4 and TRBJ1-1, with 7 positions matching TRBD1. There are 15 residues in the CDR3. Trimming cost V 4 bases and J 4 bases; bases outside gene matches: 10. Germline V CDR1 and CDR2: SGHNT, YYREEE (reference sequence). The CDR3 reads CASSGSRGLGTEAFF. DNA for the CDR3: TGTGCCAGCAGCGGTTCGAGGGGGCTTGGCACTGAAGCTTTCTTT.

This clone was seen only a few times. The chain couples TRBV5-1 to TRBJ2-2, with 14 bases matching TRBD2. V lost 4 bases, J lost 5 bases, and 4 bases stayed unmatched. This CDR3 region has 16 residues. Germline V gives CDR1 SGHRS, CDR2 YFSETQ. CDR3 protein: CASSPRTSGGTGELFF. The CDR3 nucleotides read TGCGCCAGCAGCCCCCGGACTAGCGGGGGGACCGGGGAGCTGTTTTTT.

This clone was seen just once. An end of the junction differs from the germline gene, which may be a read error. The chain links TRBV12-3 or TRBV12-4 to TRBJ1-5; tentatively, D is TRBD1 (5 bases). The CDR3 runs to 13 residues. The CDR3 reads CASSLAPGQPQHF. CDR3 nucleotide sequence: TGTGCCAGCAGTCTAGCCCCAGGGCAGCCCCAGCATTTT.

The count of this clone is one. CDR3 coding DNA: TGTGCCAGCAGCCAGTCAGGGGTTAGCTCCTACAATGAGCAGTTCTTC. It codes for CASSQSGVSSYNEQFF. V is TRBV16 and J is TRBJ2-1, with a weak D call TRBD1 (6 bases). The V gene lost 3 bases and the J gene lost 0 bases, with 12 bases spanning the gap. The CDR3 spans 16 residues. Looked up from germline, CDR1 is KGHSY and CDR2 is FQNENV.

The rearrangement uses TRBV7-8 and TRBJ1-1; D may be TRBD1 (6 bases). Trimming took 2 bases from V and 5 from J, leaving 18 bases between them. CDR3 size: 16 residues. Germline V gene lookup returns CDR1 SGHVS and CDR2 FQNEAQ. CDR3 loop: CASSLPPWRGKTEAFF. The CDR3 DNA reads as TGTGCCAGCAGCTTACCGCCTTGGAGGGGGAAGACTGAAGCTTTCTTT.

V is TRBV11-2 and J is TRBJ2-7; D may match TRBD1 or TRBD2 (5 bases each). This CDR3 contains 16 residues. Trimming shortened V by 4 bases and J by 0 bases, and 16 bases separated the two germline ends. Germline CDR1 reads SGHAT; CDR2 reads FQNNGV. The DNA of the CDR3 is TGTGCCAGCAGCTCAGTGAGGGGTCCGAGCTCCTACGAGCAGTACTTC. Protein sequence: CASSSVRGPSSYEQYF.

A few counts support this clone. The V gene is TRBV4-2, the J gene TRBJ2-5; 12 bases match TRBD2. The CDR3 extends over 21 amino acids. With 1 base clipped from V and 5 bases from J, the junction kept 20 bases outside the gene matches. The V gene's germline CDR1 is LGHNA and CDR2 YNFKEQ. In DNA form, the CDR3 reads TGTGCCAGCAGCCAAGCTCCTAGCGGGAGGGAGTACTTGGGGAAGGGGGAGACCCAGTACTTC. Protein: CASSQAPSGREYLGKGETQYF.

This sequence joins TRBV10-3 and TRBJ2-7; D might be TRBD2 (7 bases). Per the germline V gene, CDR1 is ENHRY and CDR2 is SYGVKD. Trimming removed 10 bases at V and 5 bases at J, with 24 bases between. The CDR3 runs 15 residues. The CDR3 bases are TGTGCCACTTCACTTAGGGGGGGGGATCTACACGAGCAGTACTTC. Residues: CATSLRGGDLHEQYF.

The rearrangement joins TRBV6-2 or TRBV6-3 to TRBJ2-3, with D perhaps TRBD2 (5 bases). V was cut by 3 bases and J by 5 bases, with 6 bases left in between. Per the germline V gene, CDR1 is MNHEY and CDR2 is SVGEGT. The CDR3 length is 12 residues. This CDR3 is CASSYREDTQYF. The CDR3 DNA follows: TGTGCCAGCAGTTATCGGGAAGATACGCAGTATTTT.

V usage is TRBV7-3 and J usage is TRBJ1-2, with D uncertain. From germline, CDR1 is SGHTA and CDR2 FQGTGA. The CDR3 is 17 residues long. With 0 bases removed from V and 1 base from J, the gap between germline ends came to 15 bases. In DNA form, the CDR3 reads TGTGCCAGCAGCTTAACGCGGGCCGATGGGAATAACTATGGCTACACCTTC. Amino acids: CASSLTRADGNNYGYTF.

The CDR3 loop is CASSQDLGKGETQYF. The CDR3 DNA reads TGTGCCAGCAGCCAAGATTTAGGGAAGGGAGAGACCCAGTACTTC. The gene calls are TRBV4-2 and TRBJ2-5; no definite D call. This CDR3 spans 15 amino acids. Deletions cut 0 bases from V and 4 bases from J, with 12 bases between. The germline gives CDR1 LGHNA, CDR2 YNFKEQ.

CDR3 sequence: CAWSVAGIPEQFF. The CDR3 nucleotides are TGTGCCTGGAGTGTCGCGGGCATCCCTGAGCAGTTCTTC. This sequence joins TRBV30 and TRBJ2-1; D may be TRBD2 (5 bases). Germline CDR1 GTSNPN, CDR2 SVGIG (reference sequence). The CDR3 length is 13 residues. V was clipped by 0 bases and J by 9 bases, with 12 bases between them.

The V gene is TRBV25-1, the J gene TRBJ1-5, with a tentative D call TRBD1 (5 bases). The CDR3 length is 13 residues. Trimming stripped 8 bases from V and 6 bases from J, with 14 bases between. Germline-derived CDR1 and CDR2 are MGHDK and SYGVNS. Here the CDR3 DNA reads TGTGCCAGCGGACCAGGGTCGGGTCAGCCCCAGCATTTT. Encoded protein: CASGPGSGQPQHF.